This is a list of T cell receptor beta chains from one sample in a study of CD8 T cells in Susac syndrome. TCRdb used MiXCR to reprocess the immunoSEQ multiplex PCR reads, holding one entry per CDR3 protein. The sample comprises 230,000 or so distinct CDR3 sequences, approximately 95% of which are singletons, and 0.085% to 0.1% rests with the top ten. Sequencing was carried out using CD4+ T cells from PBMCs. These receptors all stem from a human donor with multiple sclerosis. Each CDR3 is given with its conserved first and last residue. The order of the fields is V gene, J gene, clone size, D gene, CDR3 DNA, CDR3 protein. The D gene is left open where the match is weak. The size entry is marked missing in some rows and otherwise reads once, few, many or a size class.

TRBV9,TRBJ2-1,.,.,TGTGCCAGCAGCGTAGAGGGCAGAGTGGCAAATGAGCAGTTCTTC,CASSVEGRVANEQFF
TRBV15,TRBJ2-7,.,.,TGTGCCACCGCTCCGGTCCGAGCCTACGAGCAGTACTTC,CATAPVRAYEQYF
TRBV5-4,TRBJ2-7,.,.,TGTGCCAGCACGGGACTCAGGGAAGGGGCCTACGAGCAGTACTTC,CASTGLREGAYEQYF
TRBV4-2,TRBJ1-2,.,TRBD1,TGTGCCAGCAGCCAAGAGGGGGACAGGGTCTATGGCTACACCTTC,CASSQEGDRVYGYTF
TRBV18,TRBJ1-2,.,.,TGTGCCAGCTCACCCATCGAAAGGGCGGATCCCTATGGCTACACCTTC,CASSPIERADPYGYTF
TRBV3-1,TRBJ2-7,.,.,TGTGCCAGCAGCCAACCCTCCCGAGAGACCTACGAGCAGTACTTC,CASSQPSRETYEQYF
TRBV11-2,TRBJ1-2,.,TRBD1,TGTGCCAGCAGCTTCAGACAGGGGAGCTATGGCTACACCTTC,CASSFRQGSYGYTF
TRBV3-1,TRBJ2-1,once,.,TGTGCCAGCAGCCAAGATTCCAGGGTGATTGAGCAGTTCTTC,CASSQDSRVIEQFF
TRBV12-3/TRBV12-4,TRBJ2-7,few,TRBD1,TGTGCCAGCAGTCAGGACAGGAGCTACGAGCAGTACTTC,CASSQDRSYEQYF
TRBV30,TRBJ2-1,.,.,TGTGCCTCAGACACACAGGGACATGAGCAGTTCTTC,CASDTQGHEQFF
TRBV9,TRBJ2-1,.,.,TGTGCCAGCAGCACCCGCCGGACAGACAATGAGCAGTTCTTC,CASSTRRTDNEQFF
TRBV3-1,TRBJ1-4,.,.,TGTGCCAGCAGCCAATCCCAAACGGGAAAACTGTTTTTT,CASSQSQTGKLFF
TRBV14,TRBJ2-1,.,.,TGTGCCAGCTCCCCACTTCACAATGAGCAGTTCTTC,CASSPLHNEQFF
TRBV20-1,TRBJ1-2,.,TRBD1,TGCAGTGCTAGAGCCCCGGACAGGGGGCGAGGTGGCTACACCTTC,CSARAPDRGRGGYTF
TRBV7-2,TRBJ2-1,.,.,TGTGCCAGCGCAATAAGAGCCGGGGATGAGCAGTTCTTC,CASAIRAGDEQFF